This TCR beta chain comes out of a study of blood T cell repertoires in COVID-19 (dated by TCRdb to about 2020). About the study as a whole: The collaborator samples originated in the United States, Italy and Spain and spanned the acute and convalescent phases of COVID-19. Sample metadata almost always included a de-identified subject ID, COVID-19 status, age in years and sex. The repertoires were made available in a free public database intended to serve as a resource for research on the immune response to SARS-CoV-2. Where HLA class I and class II types were available, the types were taken from metadata supplied by the sample provider, not from assay-based typing. Subjects who had been exposed to COVID-19, were actively infected with it, or had recovered from it provided the deeply sampled blood TCRbeta repertoires that made up the dataset. The material from the prospective study consisted of cDNA or gDNA derived from T cells, B-cell-depleted T cells, or PBMCs. The samples were drawn from the first 160 participants of the ongoing ImmuneRACE study and from 950 to 1,500 subjects provided by 6 global collaborators.

The CDR3 measures 11 amino acids from cysteine to phenylalanine. Left in the record is the CDR3 DNA by itself, 33 bases read in frame from the first base. The germline V gene encodes CDR1 MNHEY and CDR2 SMNVEV (reference sequence). V and J are trimmed by 7 bases and 13 bases, and the gene matches miss 6 bases of the junction. TCRbeta CDR3 regions were amplified from genomic DNA using the immunoSEQ Assay, a bias-controlled multiplex PCR. In the source study's methods: The number of nucleated cells in each sample was estimated from the amplification of reference gene primers within the assay. To quantify the absolute abundance of each unique TCRbeta CDR3 rearrangement, sequence reads were collapsed and filtered. For each sample, productive Simpson clonality was calculated as the square root of Simpson's diversity index over productive rearrangements. In TCRdb, the immuneACCESS table is reduced to in-frame sequences with V and J assigned. These tables do not hold every clone; where another copy was compared, an unresolved V gene accounts for under half, and the others remain unexplained. V and J calls and clone size are given by that table; D and trimming were obtained from the DNA. In all, the sample holds hundreds of thousands of clones, and 90% of those were seen once. Roughly 1.5% of the sample comes from the top ten.

Regarding this clone: Its antigen has not been determined. No much larger clone exists at a distance of one base, and base qualities are not known.

In the prospective study, participants were about 18 to 100 years old, resided in 25 or so geographic areas of the United States, and were enrolled through a virtual design. To assign participants to cohorts, the prospective study relied on clinical history that participants themselves reported in a screening survey and a study questionnaire. In the prospective study, whole blood, serum and a nasopharyngeal or oropharyngeal swab were collected from each participant by mobile phlebotomists. Prospective study participants could optionally give additional blood draws and questionnaires over a roughly 2-month period. Prospective study blood samples were shipped either frozen or at room temperature before DNA extraction. The research as a whole found: The amount of clinical and demographic metadata varied by source and participant and was provided uncurated.

Recombination connected TRBV27 to TRBJ2-1, with 8 bases aligning to TRBD1. The sequence came from a woman aged 18 to 35 with acute COVID-19. Material: PBMCs or T cells enriched from blood (not recorded which). The CDR3 protein: CASTRGLTQFF. The nucleotide sequence reads TGTGCCAGCACCAGGGGGCTAACTCAGTTCTTC.